A single sample gave rise to the 28 T cell receptor beta chains below, sequenced in a study of breast tumors, draining lymph nodes, adjacent tissues. Axillary draining lymph nodes of breast cancer patients supplied the node samples. TCRdb analysed the multiplex PCR reads with MiXCR anew, one entry per CDR3 protein. The data contain about 230,000 distinct CDR3 sequences, approximately 31% of them singletons. Sample: axillary lymph node tissue. Receptors were obtained from a female donor with breast cancer. Some clones in this sample may be carry-over from other donors' samples.

This clonotype was recorded many times. The chain uses TRBV6-1 and TRBJ2-3; TRBD2 aligns across 11 bases. V lost 8 bases to trimming and J lost 8 bases; unmatched junction nucleotides: 9. Germline V gene sequence: CDR1 MNHNS, CDR2 SASEGT. The CDR3 has 14 residues. CDR3 in DNA: TGTGCCAGCCTTTCTAGCGGGGGGTCTGCTACGCAGTATTTT. Protein product: CASLSSGGSATQYF.

V gene TRBV5-1 combines with J gene TRBJ2-1, with 12 bases fitting TRBD2. The CDR3 length is 16 residues. Germline V CDR1 and CDR2: SGHRS, YFSETQ. Trimming removed 0 bases from V and 9 bases from J; junction bases left unmatched: 7. In DNA, the CDR3 is TGCGCCAGCAGCTTGGTTACTAGCGGGAGGTCTAGTGAGCAGTTCTTC. Its translation is CASSLVTSGRSSEQFF.

Many counts were recorded for this clonotype. This chain uses TRBV6-2 or TRBV6-3 with TRBJ2-1; TRBD2 agrees at 9 bases. The CDR3 covers 14 residues. In germline, CDR1 is MNHEY, CDR2 SVGEGT. Losses at the gene ends were 5 bases for V and 9 bases for J; bases not matched to a gene: 8. DNA of the CDR3: TGTGCCAGCAGTCAATCTAGCGGGATAGGTGAGCAGTTCTTC. Amino acid sequence: CASSQSSGIGEQFF.

The rearrangement joins TRBV28 to TRBJ2-3, with 7 bases lining up with TRBD1. Germline V CDR1 and CDR2: MDHEN, SYDVKM. CDR3 size: 16 residues. V lost 6 bases to trimming and J lost 2 bases; unmatched junction nucleotides: 11. The CDR3: CASREGTGANTDTQYF. The CDR3 region has the DNA TGTGCCAGCAGGGAAGGAACAGGGGCCAACACAGATACGCAGTATTTT.

This clonotype has ten or more counts. The rearrangement joins TRBV20-1 to TRBJ2-5; tentative D call: TRBD2 (6 bases). The germline V gene has CDR1 DFQATT and CDR2 SNEGSKA (reference sequence). The V and J ends lost 3 bases and 4 bases respectively, with 9 bases between them. There are 12 residues in the CDR3. CDR3 bases: TGCAGTGCTAGTGTGGAGGGAGAGACCCAGTACTTC. Protein product: CSASVEGETQYF.

This clonotype was observed a few times. A much larger clone lies a single base off, so this may be a read error. The genes are TRBV20-1 and TRBJ2-7; no firm D call. From germline, CDR1 is DFQATT and CDR2 SNEGSKA (reference sequence). The CDR3 is made up of 12 amino acids. Here the CDR3 reads CSARENGYEPYF. For the CDR3, the DNA is TGCAGTGCTAGAGAGAACGGATACGAGCCGTACTTC.

This clonotype was found many times. V usage is TRBV19 and J usage is TRBJ2-3; D is unclear. The CDR3 is 15 residues long. Trimming pared 5 bases from V and 2 bases from J, leaving 14 bases between. The germline CDR1 and CDR2 sequences are LNHDA and SQIVND (reference sequence). The CDR3 DNA reads as TGTGCCAGTAGTTGGGTAGTTAGGCCCACAGATACGCAGTATTTT. Residues: CASSWVVRPTDTQYF.

This clonotype appeared many times. V usage is TRBV20-1 and J usage is TRBJ2-5; possibly TRBD2 for D (5 bases). There are 13 residues in the CDR3. V lost 6 bases to trimming and J lost 2 bases, with 13 bases between them. Germline CDR1 DFQATT, CDR2 SNEGSKA (reference sequence). The CDR3 bases are TGCAGTGCAGAACACCGCGGGCAAGAGACCCAGTACTTC. It is translated as CSAEHRGQETQYF.

This clonotype was seen ten or more times. The chain combines TRBV9 with TRBJ2-3, with 9 bases fitting TRBD2. CDR1 SGDLS and CDR2 YYNGEE come from the germline V gene. V gave up 2 bases and J gave up 1 base; unmatched junction bases: 5. This CDR3 spans 16 amino acids. CDR3 sequence: CASSVLAGVGTDTQYF. The CDR3 bases are TGTGCCAGCAGCGTTTTAGCGGGAGTGGGCACAGATACGCAGTATTTT.

This clonotype has more than one count but fewer than ten. One base away lies a much larger clone, so this may be a sequencing read error. This chain links TRBV2 with TRBJ2-7, with TRBD1 as a possible D gene (6 bases). Germline CDR1 reads SNHLY; CDR2 reads FYNNEI. This CDR3 region has 13 residues. The V and J ends lost 4 bases and 2 bases respectively, with 9 bases between them. CDR3 DNA sequence: TGTGCCAGCAGTGGGTCAGGGGCCTACGAGCAGTACTTC. As protein: CASSGSGAYEQYF.

This clonotype was observed many times. In nucleotides, the CDR3 is TGTGCCATCAGCGCGGACCGTAATGAAAAACTGTTTTTT. It translates to CAISADRNEKLFF. V gene TRBV10-3 combines with J gene TRBJ1-4; D unresolved. This CDR3 has 13 residues. V dropped 6 bases and J dropped 4 bases, with 9 bases sitting between them. The V gene's germline CDR1 is ENHRY and CDR2 SYGVKD.

This clonotype was recorded many times. This chain joins TRBV18 and TRBJ1-4; D is possibly TRBD1 (6 bases). V was shortened by 3 bases and J by 8 bases, with 13 bases between the two germline ends. The CDR3 totals 14 residues. Germline V gives CDR1 KGHSH, CDR2 LQKENI. Here the CDR3 DNA reads TGTGCCAGCTCACCCAGTGCAGGGGACGAAAAACTGTTTTTT. This translates into CASSPSAGDEKLFF. Combining the CDR3 with reference TRBV18 and TRBJ1-4 gives the whole variable domain NAGVMQNPRHLVRRRGQEARLRCSPMKGHSHVYWYRQLPEEGLKFMVYLQKENIIDESGMPKERFSAEFPKEGPSILRIQQVVRGDSAAYFCASSPSAGDEKLFFGSGTQLSVL.

J is TRBJ2-2 and V is TRBV6-6; 7 nucleotides agree with TRBD1. The CDR3 runs to 15 residues. V lost 2 bases, J lost 6 bases, and 6 bases stayed unmatched. Germline CDR1 MNHNY, CDR2 SVGAGI (reference sequence). The CDR3 DNA sequence: TGTGCCAGCAGTTACCTAACAGGGGATTCCGGGGAGCTGTTTTTT. It encodes CASSYLTGDSGELFF.

This clonotype was found many times. A read error may be the cause here, since a much bigger clone is one base away. The chain combines TRBV14 with TRBJ1-6; D remains unclear. CDR1 is SGHDN and CDR2 is FVKESK in the germline V gene. The CDR3 is 15 residues long. The CDR3 nucleotides read TGTGCCAGCAGCCAAGGTGTGGCACTTAATTCACCCCCCCACTTT. Its protein product is CASSQGVALNSPPHF. The variable domain in full, with the rest retrieved from reference TRBV14 and TRBJ1-6, is EAGVTQFPSHSVIEKGQTVTLRCDPISGHDNLYWYRRVMGKEIKFLLHFVKESKQDESGMPNNRFLAERTGGTYSTLKVQPAELEDSGVYFCASSQGVALNSPPHFGNGTRLTVT.

The chain is built from TRBV20-1 and TRBJ2-5; tentative D call: TRBD2 (6 bases). Trimming took 1 base from V and 5 from J, leaving 14 bases between them. This CDR3 has 14 amino acids. CDR1 DFQATT and CDR2 SNEGSKA come from the germline V gene (reference sequence). Written as DNA, the CDR3 is TGCAGTGCTAGAGCTCCAGCGGGCGGGGAGACCCAGTACTTC. It is translated as CSARAPAGGETQYF.

Many counts were recorded for this clonotype. The V and J genes are TRBV7-8 and TRBJ1-6; D is uncertain. Trimming took 5 bases from V and 7 from J, leaving 9 bases between them. CDR1 SGHVS and CDR2 FQNEAQ come from the germline V gene. The CDR3 is made up of 13 amino acids. The CDR3 region has the DNA TGTGCCAGCAGCCCCGCAAGGAATTCACCCCTCCACTTT. Encoded protein: CASSPARNSPLHF.

Remarks on this clonotype: The conserved closing phenylalanine or tryptophan is absent in this CDR3, likely reflecting a read error. The CDR3 nucleotides are TGTGCCAGCAGCCAGGGGGGGACACCAGATACGCAGTATTCT. As protein: CASSQGGTPDTQYS. The chain recombines TRBV24-1 with TRBJ2-3, with D possibly being TRBD1 or TRBD2 (7 bases each). The ends were cut back, 11 bases at V and 4 bases at J, with 18 bases in the middle. This CDR3 is built from 14 residues. CDR1 KGHDR and CDR2 SFDVKD come from the germline V gene.

This clonotype has a single count. The chain carries TRBV20-1 and TRBJ1-2; D unresolved. Germline CDR1 DFQATT, CDR2 SNEGSKA (reference sequence). The CDR3 spans 12 residues. The germline V and J ends were trimmed by 6 bases and 0 bases, with 8 bases remaining between them. CDR3 residues: CSARTPNYGYTF. In nucleotides, the CDR3 is TGCAGTGCAAGGACTCCTAACTATGGCTACACCTTC.

This chain connects TRBV6-2 or TRBV6-3 to TRBJ2-3; TRBD2 matches at 7 bases. The germline V gene encodes CDR1 MNHEY and CDR2 SVGEGT. The V and J ends lost 5 bases and 8 bases, in that order; junction bases with no gene match: 16. The CDR3 length is 16 residues. The CDR3 spells CASSPTSAGIQRTQYF. The CDR3 DNA reads as TGTGCCAGCAGTCCCACCTCAGCGGGAATCCAGCGTACGCAGTATTTT.

Regarding this clonotype: Being one base from a much bigger clone, this may be a read error. This is likely a read error, given that the CDR3 carries no conserved phenylalanine or tryptophan at its end. The chain's CDR3 is CASSLASSYNEQFL. CDR3 in DNA: TGTGCCAGCAGCCTAGCGAGCTCCTACAATGAGCAGTTCCTC. The V and J genes are TRBV7-9 and TRBJ2-1; D may be TRBD2 (6 bases). There are 14 residues in the CDR3. Germline CDR1 and CDR2: SEHNR and FQNEAQ (reference sequence).

The chain combines TRBV7-6 with TRBJ1-2; D unresolved. Trimming took off 7 bases at V and 0 bases at J, with 21 bases between the two ends. Looked up from germline, CDR1 is SGHVS and CDR2 is FNYEAQ. The CDR3 extends over 17 amino acids. CDR3: CASTDSASAQANYGYTF. The CDR3 DNA follows: TGTGCCAGCACCGACTCAGCCTCAGCCCAGGCTAACTATGGCTACACCTTC.

Comment on this clonotype: A read error may explain this, as a much larger clone is one base away. CDR3 region: CASRPWGPINQPQHF. The CDR3 region has the DNA TGTGCCAGCAGGCCTTGGGGGCCCATCAATCAGCCCCAGCATTTT. The chain uses TRBV5-6 and TRBJ1-5; D is possibly TRBD1 (6 bases). CDR1 and CDR2 from the germline V gene are SGHDT and YYEEEE. The CDR3 is 15 amino acids. Trimming took 5 bases from V and 3 from J, leaving 15 bases between them.

On this clonotype: Mismatch with germline at one junction end may stem from a read error. The chain has TRBV7-9 and TRBJ2-5; TRBD2 matches 11 bases. There are 16 residues in the CDR3. The germline CDR1 and CDR2 sequences are SEHNR and FQNEAQ (reference sequence). CDR3 in DNA: TGTGCCAGCAGCCCCACCCGACTAGCGGGACGAGAGACCCAGTGCTTC. Amino acids: CASSPTRLAGRETQCF. The full variable domain, completed using reference TRBV7-9 and TRBJ2-5, is DTGVSQNPRHKITKRGQNVTFRCDPISEHNRLYWYRQTLGQGPEFLTYFQNEAQLEKSRLLSDRFSAERPKGSFSTLEIQRTEQGDSAMYLCASSPTRLAGRETQCFGPGTRLLVL.

Note on this clonotype: A read error is possible here, since a much larger clone lies one base away. This CDR3 is missing its conserved last phenylalanine or tryptophan, likely due to a read error. The chain carries TRBV27 and TRBJ2-7, with D uncertain. Germline V gene sequence: CDR1 MNHEY, CDR2 SMNVEV (reference sequence). Trimming shortened V by 5 bases and J by 3 bases, and 11 bases separated the two germline ends. The length of the CDR3 is 13 residues. In nucleotides, the CDR3 is TGTGCCAGCAGTCCTTCGACTGGCTACGAGCAGTACCTC. This codes for CASSPSTGYEQYL.

This clonotype was picked up many times. The V call is TRBV2, the J call TRBJ2-7; 7 positions match TRBD1. Trimming removed 8 bases from V and 1 base from J; junction bases left unmatched: 5. The CDR3 contains 13 residues. Germline CDR1 and CDR2: SNHLY and FYNNEI. The CDR3 is CASYGQDSYEQYF. DNA for the CDR3: TGTGCCAGCTATGGACAGGATTCCTACGAGCAGTACTTC.

This clonotype was observed a few times. The chain couples TRBV4-1 to TRBJ1-1; D possibly corresponds to TRBD1 (5 bases). Looked up from germline, CDR1 is MGHRA and CDR2 is YSYEKL. The CDR3 spans 15 residues. With 4 bases removed from V and 4 bases from J, the gap between germline ends came to 16 bases. CDR3 region: CASSPGEAGVTEAFF. CDR3 bases: TGCGCCAGCAGCCCCGGGGAGGCGGGGGTCACTGAAGCTTTCTTT.

V gene TRBV5-5 combines with J gene TRBJ1-2; D not certain. The CDR3 runs to 14 residues. CDR1 and CDR2 (germline): SGHKS, YYEKEE (reference sequence). V lost 0 bases and J 8 bases, leaving 14 bases between the germline ends. DNA of the CDR3: TGTGCCAGCAGCTTGGAAGTAGGGATAGGGGGCTACACCTTC. This gives the protein CASSLEVGIGGYTF.

Many counts were recorded for this clonotype. The V call is TRBV12-3 or TRBV12-4, the J call TRBJ2-2; 10 nucleotides align to TRBD2. The V and J ends lost 3 bases and 7 bases, in that order; junction bases with no gene match: 8. This CDR3 is built from 16 residues. The CDR3 loop is CASSLASGSIIGELFF. In DNA, the CDR3 is TGTGCCAGCAGTTTGGCTAGCGGGAGCATCATCGGGGAGCTGTTTTTT.